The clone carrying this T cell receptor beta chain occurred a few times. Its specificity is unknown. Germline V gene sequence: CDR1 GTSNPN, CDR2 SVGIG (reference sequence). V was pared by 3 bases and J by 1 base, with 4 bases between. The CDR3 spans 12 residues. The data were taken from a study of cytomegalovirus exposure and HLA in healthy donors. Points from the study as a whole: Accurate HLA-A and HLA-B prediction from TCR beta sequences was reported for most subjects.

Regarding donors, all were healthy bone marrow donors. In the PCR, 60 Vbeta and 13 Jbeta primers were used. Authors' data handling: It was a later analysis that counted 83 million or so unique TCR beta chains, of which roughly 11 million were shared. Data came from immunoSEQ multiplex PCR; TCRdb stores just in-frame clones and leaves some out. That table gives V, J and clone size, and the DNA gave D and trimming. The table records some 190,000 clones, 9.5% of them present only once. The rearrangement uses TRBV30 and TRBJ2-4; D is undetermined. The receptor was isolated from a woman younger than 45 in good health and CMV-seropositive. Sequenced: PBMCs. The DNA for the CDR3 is TGTGCCTGGAGCCCGGCCAAAAACATTCAGTACTTC. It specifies CAWSPAKNIQYF. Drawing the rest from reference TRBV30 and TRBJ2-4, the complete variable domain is SQTIHQWPATLVQPVGSPLSLECTVEGTSNPNLYWYRQAAGRGLQLLFYSVGIGQISSEVPQNLSASRPQDRQFILSSKKLLLSDSGFYLCAWSPAKNIQYFGAGTRLSVL.